The 29 T cell receptor beta chains presented below share a single source sample, sequenced in a study of OX40 agonist ivuxolimab in advanced cancers. Assay used: immunoSEQ multiplex PCR; TCRdb lists only in-frame clones, some missing. This sample yields about 82,000 clones, of which roughly 90% are seen a single time; 2.3% belongs to the top ten. This sample comprised CD4+ or CD8+ T cells sorted from blood, obtained in a trial of the OX40 agonist ivuxolimab. Receptors originate from an adult with an advanced solid tumor such as melanoma, head and neck, liver or kidney cancer.

This chain links TRBV2 with TRBJ2-5; 10 bases are shared with TRBD2. The CDR3 length is 16 residues. Germline loops: CDR1 SNHLY, CDR2 FYNNEI. J lost 5 bases, V lost 6 bases, and 12 bases had no gene match. DNA for the CDR3: TGTGCCAGCAGATACATAGCGGGAGGCCGCGGGGAGACCCAGTACTTC. This encodes CASRYIAGGRGETQYF.

The genes are TRBV6-5 and TRBJ2-1; D may match TRBD1 or TRBD2 (5 bases each). With 5 bases removed from V and 10 bases from J, the gap between germline ends came to 9 bases. CDR3 length equals 11 residues. The germline V gene encodes CDR1 MNHEY and CDR2 SVGAGI. The CDR3 sequence: CASSEGWEQFF. CDR3 nucleotide sequence: TGTGCCAGCAGTGAGGGGTGGGAGCAGTTCTTC.

The V call is TRBV30, the J call TRBJ1-5, with a weak D call TRBD1 (5 bases). The germline V gene has CDR1 GTSNPN and CDR2 SVGIG (reference sequence). Trimming stripped 2 bases from V and 4 bases from J, with 12 bases between. The CDR3 runs 14 residues. Here the CDR3 DNA reads TGTGCCTGGAGTAGTGGGGCGGGGAATCAGCCCCAGCATTTT. This translates into CAWSSGAGNQPQHF.

J is TRBJ2-7 and V is TRBV27; 14 bases line up with TRBD2. Germline assignment: CDR1 MNHEY and CDR2 SMNVEV (reference sequence). The CDR3 is 16 residues long. J gave up 1 base and V 5 bases, and 4 bases lay outside the gene matches. The CDR3 reads CASSTRTSGGSYEQYF. For the CDR3, the DNA is TGTGCCAGCAGTACCAGGACTAGCGGGGGGTCCTACGAGCAGTACTTC.

This chain uses TRBV2 with TRBJ2-2; no reliable D call. Trimming cost V 0 bases and J 3 bases, with 8 bases left between them. The V gene's germline CDR1 is SNHLY and CDR2 FYNNEI. The CDR3 has 15 residues. DNA of the CDR3: TGTGCCAGCAGTGAAGCGGCCTCCTACACCGGGGAGCTGTTTTTT. It is translated as CASSEAASYTGELFF.

This clone was picked up one time. The V gene is TRBV7-2, the J gene TRBJ2-2, with a tentative D call TRBD1 (6 bases). The CDR3 contains 14 residues. The V end lost 5 bases, the J end lost 2 bases, and 9 bases lay between the germline ends. CDR1 is SGHTA, CDR2 FQGNSA, per germline. The DNA for the CDR3 is TGTGCCAGCAGCCTAGGGGGAAACACCGGGGAGCTGTTTTTT. Amino acid sequence: CASSLGGNTGELFF.

Here the CDR3 reads CASSFTEGHEQYF. Written as DNA, the CDR3 is TGTGCCAGCAGCTTTACCGAGGGACACGAGCAGTACTTC. This chain uses TRBV7-9 with TRBJ2-7; D is possibly TRBD1 or TRBD2 (5 bases each). The CDR3 totals 13 residues. V was shortened by 3 bases and J by 5 bases, with 11 bases between the two germline ends. CDR1 SEHNR and CDR2 FQNEAQ come from the germline V gene (reference sequence).

This chain connects TRBV11-2 to TRBJ2-7; 12 bases match TRBD1. CDR1 is SGHAT and CDR2 is FQNNGV in the germline V gene. V dropped 5 bases and J dropped 2; count of bases not matched to a gene: 4. CDR3 length: 15 residues. CDR3 sequence (DNA): TGTGCCAGCAGCATTGGGACAGGGGGCCCCTACGAGCAGTACTTC. Residues: CASSIGTGGPYEQYF.

V usage is TRBV27 and J usage is TRBJ2-7, with 7 positions matching TRBD2. The CDR3 contains 16 residues. V lost 3 bases and J lost 0; bases outside the gene matches: 8. Germline V lookup: CDR1 MNHEY, CDR2 SMNVEV (reference sequence). The CDR3: CASSFESGTFSYEQYF. The CDR3 region has the DNA TGTGCCAGCAGTTTCGAAAGCGGGACGTTCTCCTACGAGCAGTACTTC.

The V call is TRBV5-1, the J call TRBJ2-1; 9 bases line up with TRBD1. CDR3 length equals 14 residues. Trimming removed 3 bases from V and 7 bases from J; junction bases left unmatched: 5. Germline CDR1 is SGHRS and CDR2 is YFSETQ. Here the CDR3 reads CASSSGTGLNEQFF. CDR3 nucleotides: TGCGCCAGCAGCTCGGGGACAGGGTTGAATGAGCAGTTCTTC. The variable domain in full, completed from reference TRBV5-1 and TRBJ2-1, reads KAGVTQTPRYLIKTRGQQVTLSCSPISGHRSVSWYQQTPGQGLQFLFEYFSETQRNKGNFPGRFSGRQFSNSRSEMNVSTLELGDSALYLCASSSGTGLNEQFFGPGTRLTVL.

This clone was observed a single time. CDR3 DNA: TGTGCCAGCAGCGACCAGGGGGTTAACTATGGCTACACCTTC. Its protein product is CASSDQGVNYGYTF. The J gene is TRBJ1-2, the V gene TRBV7-9; 7 bases fit TRBD1. Looked up from germline, CDR1 is SEHNR and CDR2 is FQNEAQ (reference sequence). The junction had 4 bases not matched to a gene; V was cut back by 5 bases and J by 1 base. This CDR3 has 14 amino acids.

This chain connects TRBV11-2 to TRBJ1-5; D remains ambiguous. The CDR3 has 17 amino acids. CDR1 and CDR2 from the germline V gene are SGHAT and FQNNGV. The V end lost 0 bases, the J end lost 2 bases, and 14 bases lay between the germline ends. CDR3 protein: CASSLDRLIGGNQPQHF. The CDR3 nucleotides are TGTGCCAGCAGCTTAGATCGGCTTATCGGCGGCAATCAGCCCCAGCATTTT.

The sample holds one count of this clone. The gene calls are TRBV9 and TRBJ1-5, with a weak D call TRBD1 (6 bases). The CDR3 extends over 14 amino acids. Between the trimmed V and J ends, which lost 4 bases and 7 bases, there was a span of 15 bases. CDR1 and CDR2 from the germline V gene are SGDLS and YYNGEE. CDR3 in DNA: TGTGCCAGCAGCCCAGGACAGATAGGGCAGCCCCAGCATTTT. As protein: CASSPGQIGQPQHF.

This chain uses TRBV2 with TRBJ2-5; tentatively, D is TRBD1 (5 bases). V was trimmed by 3 bases and J by 2 bases, leaving 13 bases between them. This CDR3 spans 15 amino acids. CDR1 and CDR2 (germline): SNHLY, FYNNEI. CDR3 in DNA: TGTGCCAGCAGTGAGATGGCAGGGCGGCAAGAGACCCAGTACTTC. It yields the protein CASSEMAGRQETQYF. The variable domain in full, with the rest retrieved from reference TRBV2 and TRBJ2-5, is EPEVTQTPSHQVTQMGQEVILRCVPISNHLYFYWYRQILGQKVEFLVSFYNNEISEKSEIFDDQFSVERPDGSNFTLKIRSTKLEDSAMYFCASSEMAGRQETQYFGPGTRLLVL.

V gene TRBV11-2 combines with J gene TRBJ2-7, with D possibly TRBD2 on 6 matching bases. The V end was cut by 3 bases, the J end by 2 bases, with 23 bases between. Per the germline V gene, CDR1 is SGHAT and CDR2 is FQNNGV. This CDR3 comprises 18 residues. DNA of the CDR3: TGTGCCAGCAGCTTGACCATTACGGTGACTAGTCCAACCTACGAGCAGTACTTC. Amino acids: CASSLTITVTSPTYEQYF.

V usage is TRBV7-6 and J usage is TRBJ2-4, with 8 bases fitting TRBD2. Per germline, CDR1 SGHVS and CDR2 FNYEAQ. J lost 8 bases, V lost 2 bases, and 11 bases had no gene match. This CDR3 contains 16 residues. CDR3 in amino acids: CASSLSPGGGFDIQYF. The CDR3 DNA follows: TGTGCCAGCAGCTTATCTCCGGGAGGGGGGTTCGACATTCAGTACTTC. The full variable domain, rest sourced from reference TRBV7-6 and TRBJ2-4, is GAGVSQSPRYKVTKRGQDVALRCDPISGHVSLYWYRQALGQGPEFLTYFNYEAQQDKSGLPNDRFSAERPEGSISTLTIQRTEQRDSAMYRCASSLSPGGGFDIQYFGAGTRLSVL.

The chain combines TRBV18 with TRBJ1-5; no clear D gene. This CDR3 is 13 amino acids long. Between the trimmed V and J ends, which lost 4 bases and 2 bases, there was a span of 6 bases. The germline CDR1 and CDR2 sequences are KGHSH and LQKENI. The CDR3 coding sequence is TGTGCCAGCTCACGGGGTGGCAATCAGCCCCAGCATTTT. Amino acid sequence: CASSRGGNQPQHF.

The chain uses TRBV11-2 and TRBJ2-7; 7 bases are a match to TRBD2. Per the germline V gene, CDR1 is SGHAT and CDR2 is FQNNGV. V gave up 5 bases and J gave up 2 bases; unmatched junction bases: 9. The CDR3 sequence is 15 residues long. CDR3 loop: CASSPSAGVAYEQYF. CDR3 sequence (DNA): TGTGCCAGCAGCCCAAGTGCGGGAGTGGCCTACGAGCAGTACTTC.

CDR3 sequence reads: CASSVNEGPAFF. In DNA form, the CDR3 reads TGTGCCAGCAGCGTTAATGAGGGACCAGCTTTCTTT. V is TRBV9 and J is TRBJ1-1; a weak D match, TRBD1 (5 bases). Germline lookup yields CDR1 SGDLS and CDR2 YYNGEE. The V and J ends lost 2 bases and 10 bases respectively, with 12 bases between them. The CDR3 is 12 residues long.

This clone was seen just once. The gene calls are TRBV10-3 and TRBJ2-5; the match to TRBD1 covers 10 bases. The germline CDR1 and CDR2 sequences are ENHRY and SYGVKD. The CDR3 is made up of 16 amino acids. J lost 3 bases, V lost 3 bases, and 7 bases had no gene match. In DNA, the CDR3 is TGTGCCATCAGTGAACGACCCGGGACAGGGGAAGAGACCCAGTACTTC. It translates to CAISERPGTGEETQYF.

The V and J genes are TRBV5-1 and TRBJ2-7; 10 bases fit TRBD2. This CDR3 has 14 residues. The V and J ends lost 2 bases and 2 bases, in that order; junction bases with no gene match: 1. Germline V lookup: CDR1 SGHRS, CDR2 YFSETQ. The DNA for the CDR3 is TGCGCCAGCAGCTTTAGCGGGGGGACCTACGAGCAGTACTTC. Translation: CASSFSGGTYEQYF.

The chain links TRBV5-1 to TRBJ2-2; 10 nucleotides line up with TRBD1. CDR1 and CDR2 (germline): SGHRS, YFSETQ. This CDR3 comprises 15 residues. The trim removed 7 bases at V and 5 bases at J, leaving 8 bases unmatched. CDR3 coding DNA: TGCGCCAGCCGCAGGGACAGGGGCCTAACCGGGGAGCTGTTTTTT. Translation: CASRRDRGLTGELFF.

The chain carries TRBV5-1 and TRBJ2-5; D might be TRBD1 (6 bases). Judging by the DNA end, TRBJ2-7 fits better; the J call may be wrong. The CDR3 is 14 residues long. CDR1 and CDR2 (germline): SGHRS, YFSETQ. CDR3 in amino acids: CASSLGQAFDEQYF. The CDR3 DNA reads TGCGCCAGCAGCTTGGGACAGGCCTTCGACGAGCAGTACTTC.

The DNA for the CDR3 is TGTGCCAGCAGCTACCATGCCATCAACTATGGCTACACCTTC. Amino acids: CASSYHAINYGYTF. This rearrangement joins TRBV7-2 to TRBJ1-2; D is ambiguous. The CDR3 contains 14 residues. V was shortened by 4 bases and J by 2 bases, with 11 bases between the two germline ends. CDR1 is SGHTA, CDR2 FQGNSA, per germline.

The rearrangement links TRBV27 to TRBJ2-5; D remains unclear. The CDR3 sequence is 13 residues long. Germline V gene sequence: CDR1 MNHEY, CDR2 SMNVEV (reference sequence). Trimming removed 3 bases from V and 5 bases from J, with 10 bases in between. The CDR3 protein is CASSLRWRETQYF. CDR3 coding DNA: TGTGCCAGCAGTTTGAGATGGCGGGAGACCCAGTACTTC.

The rearrangement links TRBV10-3 to TRBJ2-1, with D perhaps matching TRBD1 (6 bases). CDR3 length: 16 amino acids. The germline V and J ends were trimmed by 3 bases and 5 bases, with 17 bases remaining between them. Germline CDR1 ENHRY, CDR2 SYGVKD. The CDR3 here is CAISDLKTGNHNEQFF. The CDR3 coding sequence is TGTGCCATCAGTGACCTAAAGACAGGTAATCACAATGAGCAGTTCTTC.

The genes are TRBV6-5 and TRBJ1-1, with TRBD1 matching 12 bases. This CDR3 is built from 14 residues. After removal of 4 bases from V and 5 bases from J, the junction contained 2 bases not matched to a gene. Per the germline V gene, CDR1 is MNHEY and CDR2 is SVGAGI. The CDR3 DNA reads TGTGCCAGCAGTTCGGGACAGGGGGCTACTGAAGCTTTCTTT. It is translated as CASSSGQGATEAFF.

The chain carries TRBV10-2 and TRBJ2-2; D ambiguous. The length of the CDR3 is 14 residues. Germline lookup yields CDR1 WSHSY and CDR2 SAAADI. V lost 7 bases, J lost 5 bases, and 14 bases lay in between. The DNA for the CDR3 is TGCGCCAGCACTGTTCTAGGCCGGACCGGGGAGCTGTTTTTT. It is translated as CASTVLGRTGELFF.

This clone was recorded only once. The rearrangement joins TRBV5-1 to TRBJ2-7; no definite D call. The CDR3 runs 12 residues. Germline V gene sequence: CDR1 SGHRS, CDR2 YFSETQ. V dropped 4 bases and J dropped 4 bases, with 9 bases sitting between them. The CDR3 loop reads CASSNWGYEQYF. The CDR3 DNA reads as TGCGCCAGCAGCAATTGGGGTTACGAGCAGTACTTC.